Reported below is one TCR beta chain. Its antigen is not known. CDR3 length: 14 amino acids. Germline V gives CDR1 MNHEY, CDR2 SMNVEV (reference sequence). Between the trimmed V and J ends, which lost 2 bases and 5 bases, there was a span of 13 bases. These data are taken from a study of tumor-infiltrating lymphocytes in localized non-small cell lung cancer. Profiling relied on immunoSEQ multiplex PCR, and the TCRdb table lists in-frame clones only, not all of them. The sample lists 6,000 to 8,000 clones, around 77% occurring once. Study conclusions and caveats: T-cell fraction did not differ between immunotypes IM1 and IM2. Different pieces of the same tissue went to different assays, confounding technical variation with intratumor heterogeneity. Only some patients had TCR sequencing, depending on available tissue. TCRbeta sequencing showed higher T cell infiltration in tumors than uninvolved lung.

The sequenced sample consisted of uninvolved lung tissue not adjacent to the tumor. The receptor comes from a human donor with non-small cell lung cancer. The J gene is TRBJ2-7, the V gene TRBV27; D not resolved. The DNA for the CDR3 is TGTGCCAGCAGTTTAGGGTGGGTAGCCCACGAGCAGTACTTC. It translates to CASSLGWVAHEQYF.